Presented here are 21 T cell receptor beta chains from one specimen sequenced in a study of shared clonotypes between healthy human individuals. Some clones are missing from TCRdb's copy, which holds only in-frame ones; the method was immunoSEQ multiplex PCR. The sample yields roughly 500,000 clones, roughly 80% seen once. Input material: PBMCs. These receptors all stem from a middle-aged woman in good health. Some clones in this sample may be carry-over from other donors' samples.

This clone occurred once. A read error may produce the germline difference seen at one junction end. The CDR3 reads CASSGPGTVVEQFF. In DNA, the CDR3 is TGCGCCAGCAGCGGCCCCGGGACGGTGGTTGAGCAGTTCTTC. The J gene is TRBJ2-1, the V gene TRBV5-6; TRBD1 or TRBD2 may be the D gene (5 bases each). This CDR3 is 14 amino acids long. Germline loops: CDR1 SGHDT, CDR2 YYEEEE.

As for this clone: Within the sample, other DNA sequences also encode this same CDR3. The chain links TRBV5-4 to TRBJ1-1; tentatively, D is TRBD1 (6 bases). Looked up from germline, CDR1 is SGHNT and CDR2 is YYREEE (reference sequence). V was clipped by 4 bases and J by 0 bases, with 10 bases between them. There are 14 residues in the CDR3. CDR3 DNA sequence: TGTGCCAGCAGCCTGAGGACAGTGAACACTGAAGCTTTCTTT. It codes for CASSLRTVNTEAFF.

This clone was detected only once. The J gene is TRBJ2-3, the V gene TRBV5-1; no clear D. Germline V gives CDR1 SGHRS, CDR2 YFSETQ. The V end lost 4 bases, the J end lost 3 bases, and 9 bases lay between the germline ends. The length of the CDR3 is 13 residues. CDR3 amino acids: CASSRLGTDTQYF. The CDR3 DNA follows: TGCGCCAGCAGCCGCCTAGGGACAGATACGCAGTATTTT. The variable domain in full, completed from reference TRBV5-1 and TRBJ2-3, reads KAGVTQTPRYLIKTRGQQVTLSCSPISGHRSVSWYQQTPGQGLQFLFEYFSETQRNKGNFPGRFSGRQFSNSRSEMNVSTLELGDSALYLCASSRLGTDTQYFGPGTRLTVL.

The chain employs TRBV27 and TRBJ1-5; no definite D call. Trimming shortened V by 6 bases and J by 0 bases, and 12 bases separated the two germline ends. This CDR3 is built from 15 residues. Germline V gene sequence: CDR1 MNHEY, CDR2 SMNVEV (reference sequence). The CDR3: CASSYSPYSNQPQHF. CDR3 coding DNA: TGTGCCAGCAGCTACAGTCCTTATAGCAATCAGCCCCAGCATTTT.

The V call is TRBV9, the J call TRBJ2-7; possible D gene TRBD1, 5 bases. Germline-derived CDR1 and CDR2 are SGDLS and YYNGEE. V shed 0 bases and J shed 5 bases, with 12 bases lying between them. This CDR3 region has 14 residues. CDR3 amino acids: CASSVGVKGNEQYF. In DNA, the CDR3 is TGTGCCAGCAGCGTAGGAGTGAAGGGGAACGAGCAGTACTTC.

Note on this clone: Lacking the conserved final phenylalanine or tryptophan, this CDR3 likely reflects a read error. This chain joins TRBV4-1 and TRBJ2-2, with TRBD2 matching 8 bases. This CDR3 is built from 14 residues. Trimming removed 5 bases from V and 4 bases from J; junction bases left unmatched: 3. Germline CDR1 MGHRA, CDR2 YSYEKL. The CDR3 DNA sequence: TGCGCCAGCAGCTTAGCGGGGCGCACCGGGGAGCTGTTTTGT. It is translated as CASSLAGRTGELFC.

The chain carries TRBV2 and TRBJ1-1; D gene ambiguous. The germline V gene has CDR1 SNHLY and CDR2 FYNNEI. The CDR3 length is 12 residues. The V end was cut by 8 bases, the J end by 14 bases, with 21 bases between. CDR3 in amino acids: CASLPTSSRQFF. In nucleotides, the CDR3 is TGTGCCAGCCTCCCAACCTCCTCCCGGCAGTTCTTT.

This chain joins TRBV7-8 and TRBJ1-4; D is unclear. This CDR3 region has 15 residues. Deletions cut 1 base from V and 6 bases from J, with 12 bases between. CDR1 and CDR2 (germline): SGHVS, FQNEAQ. The CDR3 coding sequence is TGTGCCAGCAGCTTAGGAAGCAGCTTTTATGAAAAACTGTTTTTT. Translated, it gives CASSLGSSFYEKLFF.

This chain uses TRBV29-1 with TRBJ2-7; 7 bases are a match to TRBD2. The CDR3 runs 14 residues. CDR1 is SQVTM, CDR2 ANQGSEA, per germline. Germline trimming cut 7 bases from V and 0 bases from J; bases unmatched to any gene: 9. The CDR3 DNA reads TGCAGCGCTAAAAGCGGCGGGAGCTCCTACGAGCAGTACTTC. Its translation is CSAKSGGSSYEQYF.

This clone was counted a few times. The V gene is TRBV27, the J gene TRBJ1-3; 10 bases are shared with TRBD1. Germline V CDR1 and CDR2: MNHEY, SMNVEV (reference sequence). V shed 8 bases and J 7 bases; nucleotides not matched to a gene: 5. The CDR3 consists of 13 residues. The CDR3 region is CASGTGARNTIYF. For the CDR3, the DNA is TGTGCCAGCGGGACAGGGGCCAGGAACACCATATATTTT.

The chain combines TRBV4-2 with TRBJ2-2, with D tentatively TRBD1 (6 bases). Germline V gives CDR1 LGHNA, CDR2 YNFKEQ. Trimming pared 3 bases from V and 6 bases from J, leaving 11 bases between. This CDR3 contains 14 residues. The CDR3 nucleotides are TGTGCCAGCAGCCAGCTCAGGGGTCCCGGGGAGCTGTTTTTT. Residues: CASSQLRGPGELFF.

The chain combines TRBV6-5 with TRBJ2-2; TRBD2 agrees at 11 bases. J gave up 7 bases and V 6 bases, and 7 bases lay outside the gene matches. The germline V gene has CDR1 MNHEY and CDR2 SVGAGI. There are 15 residues in the CDR3. The CDR3 spells CASRGLAGGGGELFF. In nucleotides, the CDR3 is TGTGCCAGCAGGGGTTTAGCGGGAGGGGGCGGGGAGCTGTTTTTT.

The chain is built from TRBV2 and TRBJ2-2, with 10 bases that match TRBD1. With 3 bases clipped from V and 3 bases from J, the junction kept 4 bases outside the gene matches. The CDR3 sequence is 16 residues long. Looked up from germline, CDR1 is SNHLY and CDR2 is FYNNEI. This CDR3 reads CASSDTGQGDTGELFF. CDR3 nucleotides: TGTGCCAGCAGTGATACAGGACAGGGGGACACCGGGGAGCTGTTTTTT.

The chain uses TRBV15 and TRBJ2-7; no clear D. V lost 3 bases, J lost 2 bases, and 8 bases lay in between. Per germline, CDR1 LNHNV and CDR2 YYDKDF (reference sequence). The CDR3 is 13 amino acids. DNA for the CDR3: TGTGCCACCAGCAGGGGGTCGCCCTACGAGCAGTACTTC. It yields the protein CATSRGSPYEQYF.

This clone was observed a single time. A far larger clone is only one base removed, so a read error is likely. Other DNA sequences of this sample code for an identical CDR3. V usage is TRBV7-2 and J usage is TRBJ2-7; 10 nucleotides line up with TRBD2. Losses at the gene ends were 0 bases for V and 3 bases for J; bases not matched to a gene: 2. The CDR3 length is 15 residues. CDR1 is SGHTA, CDR2 FQGNSA, per germline. In nucleotides, the CDR3 is TGTGCCAGCAGCTTAGCAGCGGGAGGGATCTACGAGCAGTACTTC. It yields the protein CASSLAAGGIYEQYF.

As DNA, the CDR3 is TGCGCCAGCAGCTTGGAAGGAGGCCTAGGGGCCCAGTACTTC. It is translated as CASSLEGGLGAQYF. The gene calls are TRBV5-1 and TRBJ2-5; D possibly uses TRBD1 or TRBD2 (5 bases each). This CDR3 is 14 amino acids long. The germline V gene has CDR1 SGHRS and CDR2 YFSETQ. V was clipped by 0 bases and J by 9 bases, with 15 bases between them.

Of note for this clone: A far bigger clonotype differs at one base, so this is likely a read error. The chain is built from TRBV30 and TRBJ1-5, with a weak D call TRBD1 (5 bases). The CDR3 runs to 15 residues. In germline, CDR1 is GTSNPN, CDR2 SVGIG (reference sequence). Trimming pared 4 bases from V and 9 bases from J, leaving 22 bases between. The DNA of the CDR3 is TGTGCCTGGACTTCCCCGACTTGGAGGGGCCGGCCCCAGCATTTT. It encodes CAWTSPTWRGRPQHF.

V usage is TRBV6-1 and J usage is TRBJ1-5, with unresolved D. This CDR3 is built from 15 residues. The V gene's germline CDR1 is MNHNS and CDR2 SASEGT. V lost 2 bases, J lost 0 bases, and 8 bases lay in between. The CDR3 sequence is CASSERGYSNQPQHF. The CDR3 DNA is TGTGCCAGCAGTGAACGTGGATATAGCAATCAGCCCCAGCATTTT.

The rearrangement links TRBV5-1 to TRBJ2-5; 9 nucleotides match TRBD1. The CDR3 consists of 14 residues. V dropped 4 bases and J dropped 4; count of bases not matched to a gene: 5. Germline CDR1 reads SGHRS; CDR2 reads YFSETQ. Written as DNA, the CDR3 is TGCGCCAGCAGCGGGGGACAGGGCGCAGAGACCCAGTACTTC. Protein: CASSGGQGAETQYF. The variable domain in full, with the rest retrieved from reference TRBV5-1 and TRBJ2-5, is KAGVTQTPRYLIKTRGQQVTLSCSPISGHRSVSWYQQTPGQGLQFLFEYFSETQRNKGNFPGRFSGRQFSNSRSEMNVSTLELGDSALYLCASSGGQGAETQYFGPGTRLLVL.

This chain joins TRBV11-2 and TRBJ2-5, with D tentatively TRBD1 or TRBD2 (6 bases each). Germline V gives CDR1 SGHAT, CDR2 FQNNGV. This CDR3 has 18 amino acids. V lost 9 bases, J lost 5 bases, and 31 bases lay in between. Here the CDR3 reads CASELLLWERGVCETQYF. The CDR3 nucleotides are TGTGCCAGTGAACTCCTTCTTTGGGAGAGGGGGGTATGTGAGACCCAGTACTTC.

Only one count was recorded for this clone. The rearrangement links TRBV4-1 to TRBJ1-4; 8 bases are shared with TRBD1. This CDR3 has 14 amino acids. V lost 7 bases to trimming and J lost 4 bases; unmatched junction nucleotides: 5. CDR1 is MGHRA and CDR2 is YSYEKL in the germline V gene. This CDR3 is CASNLGQDNEKLFF. CDR3 DNA: TGCGCCAGCAACTTGGGACAGGATAATGAAAAACTGTTTTTT.